Described below is a single T cell receptor beta chain sequence and its context. This record comes from a study of human T cells and chemical hapten exposure. Study summary: Sensitization involved placing 2% DPC onto a 2 cm by 2 cm region of upper inner arm skin.

The CDR3 has 15 amino acids. Per germline, CDR1 SGHDN and CDR2 FVKESK. V gave up 4 bases and J gave up 6 bases, with 18 bases separating them. Time point denoted: pre-sensitization, week 0. Regarding treatment: therapeutic diphenylcyclopropenone sensitization with weekly scalp DPC. The drawing of blood occurred before each patch test was applied. One entry per CDR3 protein results from TCRdb running MiXCR on the RACE reads. The sample records some 360,000 distinct CDR3 sequences, around 5.5% being singletons. The rearrangement uses TRBV14 and TRBJ1-1; D is possibly TRBD1 (5 bases). The clonotype comes from a woman aged 45 to 65 with alopecia areata. Some clones in this sample may be carry-over from other donors' samples. Specimen: whole blood, collected in connection with sensitization to the hapten diphenylcyclopropenone (DPC). CDR3 amino acids: CASSPKRGEVSEAFF. In DNA form, the CDR3 reads TGTGCCAGCAGCCCCAAGAGGGGAGAGGTATCTGAAGCTTTCTTT.